This passage covers 26 T cell receptor beta chains from one sample sequenced in a study of shared clonotypes between healthy human individuals. TCRdb's copy holds only in-frame clones and misses some; the assay was immunoSEQ multiplex PCR. The data show fewer than 2.5 million clones, more than 85% seen once. Sequenced sample: naive CD4+ T cells from PBMCs. Subset of the sample: CD45RA+ positively selected. The receptor set was obtained from a man aged 18 to 29 in good health. Some clones in this sample may be carry-over from other donors' samples.

The chain carries TRBV2 and TRBJ1-1, with D unresolved. The ends were cut back, 2 bases at V and 11 bases at J, with 21 bases in the middle. The CDR3 consists of 15 residues. Germline V gene sequence: CDR1 SNHLY, CDR2 FYNNEI. The CDR3 loop reads CASSEYRPPDRAAFF. CDR3 nucleotide sequence: TGTGCCAGCAGTGAATATCGTCCGCCCGATCGGGCGGCTTTCTTT.

The chain has TRBV6-1 and TRBJ1-2; no clear D gene. Germline CDR1 and CDR2: MNHNS and SASEGT. CDR3 length equals 14 residues. V lost 3 bases and J lost 1, with 9 bases in between. The CDR3 sequence is CASSETFLNYGYTF. The CDR3 DNA follows: TGTGCCAGCAGTGAGACATTCCTTAACTATGGCTACACCTTC.

The chain is built from TRBV1 and TRBJ2-7; the D call of TRBD1 is as the table states it, not checked on the DNA. TRBV1 is labeled a pseudogene. This CDR3 spans 17 amino acids. Written as DNA, the CDR3 is TGCACCAGCAGCCAAGTGGCACGCCAACCGCATTCCTACGAGCAGTACTTC. It codes for CTSSQVARQPHSYEQYF.

The rearrangement links TRBV30 to TRBJ2-5; perhaps TRBD2 as D (6 bases). The V gene's germline CDR1 is GTSNPN and CDR2 SVGIG (reference sequence). The CDR3 sequence is 17 residues long. V lost 1 base to trimming and J lost 3 bases, with 21 bases between them. Here the CDR3 DNA reads TGTGCCTGGAGTGATAGAGCGGGTAGGGGTCCCAAAGAGACCCAGTACTTC. It specifies CAWSDRAGRGPKETQYF. The entire variable domain, with the rest obtained from reference TRBV30 and TRBJ2-5, is as follows: SQTIHQWPATLVQPVGSPLSLECTVEGTSNPNLYWYRQAAGRGLQLLFYSVGIGQISSEVPQNLSASRPQDRQFILSSKKLLLSDSGFYLCAWSDRAGRGPKETQYFGPGTRLLVL.

The rearrangement uses TRBV5-5 and TRBJ2-7, with no clear D. CDR1 SGHKS and CDR2 YYEKEE come from the germline V gene (reference sequence). This CDR3 is 11 amino acids long. With 4 bases removed from V and 2 bases from J, the gap between germline ends came to 4 bases. The CDR3 nucleotides read TGTGCCAGCAGCCTCCCCTACGAGCAGTACTTC. Encoded protein: CASSLPYEQYF.

The chain joins TRBV18 to TRBJ2-7; D possibly matches TRBD1 or TRBD2 (5 bases each). The CDR3 sequence is 12 residues long. The V gene's germline CDR1 is KGHSH and CDR2 LQKENI. The germline V and J ends were trimmed by 3 bases and 6 bases, with 9 bases remaining between them. CDR3 coding DNA: TGTGCCAGCTCACCCGTCGGGGCCGAGCAGTACTTC. Amino acid sequence: CASSPVGAEQYF.

The V and J genes are TRBV7-9 and TRBJ1-4; TRBD1 matches at 9 bases. Germline lookup yields CDR1 SEHNR and CDR2 FQNEAQ (reference sequence). Trimming at V came to 4 bases and at J to 8 bases, leaving 2 bases not matched to a gene. CDR3 length: 13 amino acids. CDR3 loop: CASSSGQGEKLFF. Written as DNA, the CDR3 is TGTGCCAGCAGCTCGGGACAGGGAGAAAAACTGTTTTTT.

The genes are TRBV5-1 and TRBJ1-4; D is unresolved. From germline, CDR1 is SGHRS and CDR2 YFSETQ. V dropped 2 bases and J dropped 6 bases, with 11 bases sitting between them. The CDR3 is 14 residues long. The CDR3 sequence is CASSLSAPDEKLFF. DNA for the CDR3: TGCGCCAGCAGCTTATCTGCCCCAGATGAAAAACTGTTTTTT.

This chain connects TRBV28 to TRBJ2-3, with TRBD1 identical over 7 bases. In germline, CDR1 is MDHEN, CDR2 SYDVKM. The CDR3 contains 15 residues. V lost 5 bases to trimming and J lost 1 base; unmatched junction nucleotides: 6. The CDR3 is CASSVAGGGTDTQYF. The CDR3 DNA follows: TGTGCCAGCAGTGTAGCAGGGGGAGGCACAGATACGCAGTATTTT.

The V call is TRBV11-2, the J call TRBJ2-1; 9 bases are a match to TRBD2. V was clipped by 7 bases and J by 7 bases; unmatched bases: 20. The CDR3 is 18 amino acids. The V gene's germline CDR1 is SGHAT and CDR2 FQNNGV. The CDR3 DNA reads as TGTGCCAGCATGGAATACATGGCGGGAGGGCCTGGAGAAAATGAGCAGTTCTTC. Its protein product is CASMEYMAGGPGENEQFF.

Written as DNA, the CDR3 is TGTGCCAGCAGTTACTCGACCGGGGCTTACAATGAGCAGTTCTTC. The encoded protein is CASSYSTGAYNEQFF. V and J are TRBV6-5 and TRBJ2-1; either TRBD1 or TRBD2 may supply D (5 bases each). This CDR3 is built from 15 residues. Trimming took 0 bases from V and 4 from J, leaving 10 bases between them. Looked up from germline, CDR1 is MNHEY and CDR2 is SVGAGI.

The chain recombines TRBV27 with TRBJ2-7, with 7 positions matching TRBD2. The germline gives CDR1 MNHEY, CDR2 SMNVEV (reference sequence). The CDR3 length is 13 residues. V was clipped by 3 bases and J by 6 bases; unmatched bases: 5. CDR3 sequence (DNA): TGTGCCAGCAGTTTCGGGGGGACCGGCGAGCAGTACTTC. Residues: CASSFGGTGEQYF.

About this clone: The sample has other DNA sequences that encode this CDR3 too. The rearrangement joins TRBV7-9 to TRBJ2-3; D is possibly TRBD2 (6 bases). V lost 3 bases and J 0 bases, leaving 10 bases between the germline ends. The CDR3 sequence is 15 residues long. CDR1 is SEHNR and CDR2 is FQNEAQ in the germline V gene (reference sequence). CDR3 sequence (DNA): TGTGCCAGCAGCTTGGCGGGACTCAGCACAGATACGCAGTATTTT. Encoded protein: CASSLAGLSTDTQYF.

The gene calls are TRBV19 and TRBJ2-1; 12 positions match TRBD2. The CDR3 loop spans 14 amino acids. Germline loops: CDR1 LNHDA, CDR2 SQIVND (reference sequence). The J segment lost 10 bases and the V segment lost 4 bases, leaving 5 bases of the junction unmatched. CDR3 amino acids: CASSRLAGVNEQFF. Written as DNA, the CDR3 is TGTGCCAGTAGTAGACTAGCGGGAGTGAACGAGCAGTTCTTC.

The rearrangement joins TRBV15 to TRBJ2-2, with D maybe TRBD2 (7 bases). V lost 3 bases to trimming and J lost 3 bases, with 17 bases between them. CDR3 size: 17 residues. Germline values: CDR1 LNHNV, CDR2 YYDKDF (reference sequence). The DNA of the CDR3 is TGTGCCACCAGCAGGGCCCCCGGGGGGCGCGACACCGGGGAGCTGTTTTTT. This translates into CATSRAPGGRDTGELFF.

This chain joins TRBV27 and TRBJ1-1, with 9 positions matching TRBD1. The V gene's germline CDR1 is MNHEY and CDR2 SMNVEV (reference sequence). The V gene end was trimmed by 2 bases and the J gene end by 6 bases; junction bases not matched to a gene: 10. The CDR3 length is 16 residues. In nucleotides, the CDR3 is TGTGCCAGCAGTTTACTCAGCGGGACAGGGCTTCCTGAAGCTTTCTTT. Its translation is CASSLLSGTGLPEAFF.

J is TRBJ2-3 and V is TRBV28; D could derive from TRBD1 or TRBD2 (5 bases each). V gave up 2 bases and J gave up 2 bases, with 11 bases separating them. From germline, CDR1 is MDHEN and CDR2 SYDVKM. CDR3 length equals 15 residues. Here the CDR3 reads CASSLAAGTTDTQYF. The DNA of the CDR3 is TGTGCCAGCAGTTTAGCGGCAGGGACCACAGATACGCAGTATTTT.

This rearrangement joins TRBV6-4 to TRBJ1-2; 11 bases align to TRBD1. Germline values: CDR1 MRHNA, CDR2 SNTAGT. The CDR3 runs 16 residues. V trimming: 4 bases; J trimming: 6 bases; junction bases outside the gene matches: 10. The CDR3 DNA sequence: TGTGCCAGCAGTGGAACCGGGACAGGGGGTTTTGATGGCTACACCTTC. This translates into CASSGTGTGGFDGYTF.

The gene calls are TRBV4-1 and TRBJ1-2; the D is unclear. The CDR3 contains 12 residues. V dropped 4 bases and J dropped 9 bases, with 12 bases sitting between them. Germline assignment: CDR1 MGHRA and CDR2 YSYEKL. The CDR3 region has the DNA TGCGCCAGCAGCCTGCCGGCGAGGAGCTACACCTTC. It specifies CASSLPARSYTF.

This clone is a singleton in its sample. The rearrangement links TRBV14 to TRBJ2-5; TRBD2 matches at 12 bases. The germline V gene encodes CDR1 SGHDN and CDR2 FVKESK. The CDR3 is made up of 14 amino acids. V was clipped by 5 bases and J by 7 bases; unmatched bases: 5. This CDR3 is CASSATSGGPTQYF. CDR3 sequence (DNA): TGTGCCAGCAGCGCGACTAGCGGGGGTCCGACCCAGTACTTC.

The V call is TRBV5-1, the J call TRBJ2-1, with D tentatively TRBD2 (5 bases). CDR1 and CDR2 (germline): SGHRS, YFSETQ. The V gene lost 1 base and the J gene lost 9 bases, with 17 bases spanning the gap. The CDR3 is made up of 15 amino acids. The CDR3 DNA sequence: TGCGCCAGCAGCTTGTCCGGGAAGTTGGGTGGTGAGCAGTTCTTC. Translating gives CASSLSGKLGGEQFF.

This chain links TRBV4-1 with TRBJ1-4, with D perhaps matching TRBD1 (5 bases). The V gene's germline CDR1 is MGHRA and CDR2 YSYEKL. V dropped 4 bases and J dropped 7 bases, with 19 bases sitting between them. This CDR3 has 16 amino acids. Here the CDR3 DNA reads TGCGCCAGCAGCCGAACCGGGGCTACAGATAGTGAAAAACTGTTTTTT. Translated, it gives CASSRTGATDSEKLFF.

This clone was counted at least ten times. This chain connects TRBV5-1 to TRBJ2-5; no definite D call. The length of the CDR3 is 15 residues. V gave up 0 bases and J gave up 3 bases, with 12 bases separating them. CDR1 is SGHRS and CDR2 is YFSETQ in the germline V gene. The DNA of the CDR3 is TGCGCCAGCAGCTTGGCCCCACAGTTAGAAGAGACCCAGTACTTC. Amino acids: CASSLAPQLEETQYF.

V and J are TRBV4-2 and TRBJ2-3, with D hard to call. This CDR3 contains 15 residues. V was clipped by 3 bases and J by 1 base, with 11 bases between them. Germline V gene sequence: CDR1 LGHNA, CDR2 YNFKEQ. The CDR3 nucleotides read TGTGCCAGCAGCCAGAACCCCCAGGGCACAGATACGCAGTATTTT. As protein: CASSQNPQGTDTQYF.

The J gene is TRBJ2-7, the V gene TRBV27; 7 nucleotides match TRBD1. The CDR3 extends over 14 amino acids. With V trimmed by 7 bases and J by 3 bases, 9 bases remained unmatched. In germline, CDR1 is MNHEY, CDR2 SMNVEV (reference sequence). CDR3 region: CASTPRAGGYEQYF. Written as DNA, the CDR3 is TGTGCCAGCACCCCCCGGGCAGGGGGCTACGAGCAGTACTTC.

The rearrangement uses TRBV5-1 and TRBJ2-1, with a weak D call TRBD1 (5 bases). CDR1 is SGHRS, CDR2 YFSETQ, per germline. CDR3 length: 17 amino acids. Trimming took off 4 bases at V and 6 bases at J, with 23 bases between the two ends. Here the CDR3 DNA reads TGCGCCAGCAGCCCTGGGGTAGCTGGAAGGGGTTTCAATGAGCAGTTCTTC. Translation gives CASSPGVAGRGFNEQFF.